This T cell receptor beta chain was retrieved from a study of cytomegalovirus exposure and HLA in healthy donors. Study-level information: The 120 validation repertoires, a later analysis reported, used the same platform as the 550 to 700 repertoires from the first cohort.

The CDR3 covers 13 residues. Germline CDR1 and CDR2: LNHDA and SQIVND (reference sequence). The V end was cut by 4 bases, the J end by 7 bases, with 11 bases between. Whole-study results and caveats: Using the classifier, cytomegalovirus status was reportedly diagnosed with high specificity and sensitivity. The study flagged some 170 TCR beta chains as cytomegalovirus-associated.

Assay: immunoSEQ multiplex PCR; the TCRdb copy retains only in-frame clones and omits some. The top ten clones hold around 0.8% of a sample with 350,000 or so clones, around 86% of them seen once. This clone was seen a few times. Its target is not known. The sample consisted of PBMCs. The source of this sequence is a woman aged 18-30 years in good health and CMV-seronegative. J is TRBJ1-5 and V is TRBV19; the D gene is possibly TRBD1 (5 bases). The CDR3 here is CASSTSREQPQHF. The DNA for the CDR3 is TGTGCCAGTAGTACCTCCAGGGAACAGCCCCAGCATTTT.